This T cell receptor beta chain was identified during a study of control samples from healthy donors and cancer patients. This CDR3 has 15 amino acids. V was pared by 0 bases and J by 4 bases, with 6 bases of the junction left unmatched. Per germline, CDR1 SGDLS and CDR2 YYNGEE. Produced via immunoSEQ multiplex PCR; TCRdb's table is partial and in-frame only. The sample holds approximately 230,000 clones, about 80% seen once. Sequenced sample: PBMCs. The receptor's source is an older woman with lung cancer. The chain recombines TRBV9 with TRBJ1-2; 7 nucleotides align to TRBD1. The CDR3 sequence: CASSVVGGSTYGYTF. As DNA, the CDR3 is TGTGCCAGCAGCGTAGTAGGGGGCTCGACCTATGGCTACACCTTC.